Sequencing of this T cell receptor (beta chain) was carried out in a study of cytomegalovirus exposure and HLA in healthy donors. Of note for this clone: Its antigen is currently unknown.

The CDR3 runs to 17 residues. Trimming at V came to 4 bases and at J to 1 base, leaving 12 bases not matched to a gene. CDR1 and CDR2 (germline): SGDLS, YYNGEE. PCR primers comprised 60 Vbeta and 13 Jbeta primers. Using immunoSEQ multiplex PCR, the repertoire was profiled, and TCRdb retains in-frame clones only, with some absent. The sample contains approximately 140,000 clones, 70% to 85% of which appear only once. General study findings and limits: TCR beta chain V- and J-gene trimming was linked, in a later analysis, to a missense variant in DCLRE1C.

The rearrangement joins TRBV9 to TRBJ2-5; 8 positions match TRBD2. Sequencing was performed on PBMCs. The sequence derives from a middle-aged man in good health and CMV-seropositive. The CDR3 loop reads CASSPTGGSGVQETQYF. The DNA of the CDR3 is TGTGCCAGCAGCCCAACAGGAGGTAGCGGGGTCCAAGAGACCCAGTACTTC.